This T cell receptor (beta chain) emerged from a study of cytomegalovirus exposure and HLA in healthy donors. The wider study: Drawn from HLA-typed donors, tens of millions of unique TCRs were held in an early data release.

Primers included in the PCR were 60 Vbeta and 13 Jbeta primers. Repertoires were generated with immunoSEQ multiplex PCR, while TCRdb's copy carries only in-frame clones and drops some. The sample shows fewer than 110,000 clones, roughly 80% of them seen only once. Worth noting for this clone: Antigen: not known.

Overall study findings and caveats: TCR beta V segments were, for the most part, productive about 87% or about 30% of the time in an earlier analysis.

The CDR3 loop spans 15 amino acids. V lost 4 bases, J lost 3 bases, and 3 bases stayed unmatched. The germline V gene has CDR1 MDHEN and CDR2 SYDVKM. This TCR was recovered from a man aged 35 to 55 in good health and CMV-seronegative. The rearrangement links TRBV28 to TRBJ1-2, with 12 nucleotides matching TRBD1. The sample comprised PBMCs. CDR3 in amino acids: CASSSGTGGYYGYTF. The CDR3 bases are TGTGCCAGCAGTTCGGGGACAGGGGGCTACTATGGCTACACCTTC.